Given below is one T cell receptor (beta chain) in context. Losses at the gene ends were 2 bases for V and 0 bases for J; bases not matched to a gene: 4. This CDR3 spans 16 amino acids. Germline V gene lookup returns CDR1 LNHDA and CDR2 SQIVND (reference sequence). The data stem from a study of blood T cell repertoires in COVID-19. Study-level background: PBMCs, B-cell-depleted T cells, or T cells provided the cDNA or gDNA that made up the material.

Data came from immunoSEQ multiplex PCR; TCRdb stores just in-frame clones and leaves some out. The table shows under 70,000 clones, with about 90% occurring only once. The clonotype was recovered from an older woman with COVID-19, enrolled during active disease. Material for sequencing was peripheral blood. V is TRBV19 and J is TRBJ1-2, with TRBD1 matching 9 bases. CDR3: CASSILQGASNYGYTF. CDR3 sequence (DNA): TGTGCCAGTAGTATACTACAGGGGGCTTCTAACTATGGCTACACCTTC. Looking up the rest from reference TRBV19 and TRBJ1-2 gives the full variable domain: DGGITQSPKYLFRKEGQNVTLSCEQNLNHDAMYWYRQDPGQGLRLIYYSQIVNDFQKGDIAEGYSVSREKKESFPLTVTSAQKNPTAFYLCASSILQGASNYGYTFGSGTRLTVV.